The source of this T cell receptor (beta chain) is a study of blood T cells in healthy people across ages. Then a second PCR, running about 6 to 11 cycles, was carried out with a sample-barcoded 5' primer and a J-beta primer mix. TCRdb re-called the 5' RACE reads through MiXCR, storing one row per CDR3 protein. The sample includes around 1,000,000 distinct CDR3 sequences, roughly a quarter seen only once; the top ten take about 0.69%. Trimming pared 6 bases from V and 5 bases from J, leaving 16 bases between. This CDR3 region has 14 residues. The V gene's germline CDR1 is MNHEY and CDR2 SMNVEV (reference sequence). This sample was shared with a second study, whose subject was T cells of mothers and their children.

Sequencing was performed on blood. This TCR derives from a girl aged 2 to 10 in good health. The gene calls are TRBV27 and TRBJ1-1, with D unresolved. CDR3 region: CASSRGEGMTEAFF. The CDR3, as DNA: TGTGCCAGCAGCCGCGGGGAAGGGATGACTGAAGCTTTCTTT.